This T cell receptor (beta chain) was sequenced during a study of blood T cell repertoires in COVID-19. Study-level information: Donors in the United States, Italy and Spain gave samples during acute or convalescent COVID-19. From T cells, B-cell-depleted T cells, or PBMCs came the material, which was cDNA or gDNA.

Germline CDR1 LNHDA, CDR2 SQIVND (reference sequence). The junction had 5 bases not matched to a gene; V was cut back by 4 bases and J by 5 bases. This CDR3 comprises 14 residues. Authors' data handling: Amplification of reference gene primers was used by the study to estimate nucleated cell counts. Assay: immunoSEQ multiplex PCR; the TCRdb copy retains only in-frame clones and omits some. V and J calls and clone size follow that table, whereas D and trimming were derived from the DNA. The table has about 190,000 clones, 84% seen once. The TCR sequence derives from a human donor in a cohort sampled during active COVID-19. The chain combines TRBV19 with TRBJ2-5; 9 nucleotides agree with TRBD1. The specimen was peripheral blood. The CDR3 sequence: CASSKGQGYETQYF. The CDR3 DNA reads TGTGCCAGTAGTAAGGGACAGGGATACGAGACCCAGTACTTC.